This entry lists 32 T cell receptor beta chains sequenced from one sample in a study of shared clonotypes between healthy human individuals. Sequencing was performed with immunoSEQ multiplex PCR; in TCRdb, only in-frame clones are kept and a portion is missing. In the table there are some 2,100,000 clones, around 95% of which are singletons. What was sequenced was naive CD4+ T cells sorted from blood. The sample's subset: CD45RA+ positively selected. Receptors originate from a man between 18 and 35 years old in good health.

The genes are TRBV19 and TRBJ1-5, with D possibly matching TRBD1 (6 bases). CDR1 is LNHDA, CDR2 SQIVND, per germline (reference sequence). V was pared by 1 base and J by 7 bases, with 14 bases between. This CDR3 comprises 15 residues. The CDR3 nucleotides are TGTGCCAGTAGTATAGTACGGGACACTGACCAGCCCCAGCATTTT. Amino acids: CASSIVRDTDQPQHF.

The chain combines TRBV4-1 with TRBJ2-1; 11 nucleotides line up with TRBD1. The length of the CDR3 is 17 residues. After removal of 3 bases from V and 5 bases from J, the junction contained 9 bases not matched to a gene. Germline CDR1 reads MGHRA; CDR2 reads YSYEKL. This CDR3 is CASSQRAGTGGNNEQFF. In nucleotides, the CDR3 is TGCGCCAGCAGCCAGAGGGCCGGGACAGGGGGAAACAATGAGCAGTTCTTC.

V is TRBV29-1 and J is TRBJ1-1; D is unresolved. CDR3 length equals 10 residues. Trimming pared 5 bases from V and 7 bases from J, leaving 8 bases between. Per germline, CDR1 SQVTM and CDR2 ANQGSEA. In nucleotides, the CDR3 is TGCAGCGTTATGTCAGATGAAGCTTTCTTT. Translation gives CSVMSDEAFF.

Concerning this clone: This sample includes further DNA sequences coding for the same CDR3. The chain combines TRBV19 with TRBJ1-2; 7 nucleotides align to TRBD1. The CDR3 consists of 13 residues. CDR1 and CDR2 from the germline V gene are LNHDA and SQIVND (reference sequence). J was trimmed by 3 bases and V by 4 bases; bases with no gene match: 2. CDR3 in DNA: TGTGCCAGTAGTACGACAGGGTACTATGGCTACACCTTC. Its protein product is CASSTTGYYGYTF. Full variable domain (rest looked up from reference TRBV19 and TRBJ1-2): DGGITQSPKYLFRKEGQNVTLSCEQNLNHDAMYWYRQDPGQGLRLIYYSQIVNDFQKGDIAEGYSVSREKKESFPLTVTSAQKNPTAFYLCASSTTGYYGYTFGSGTRLTVV.

In the case of this clone: Additional DNA sequences in this sample encode the identical CDR3. The rearrangement links TRBV9 to TRBJ2-2; D uncertain. CDR3 length: 14 amino acids. Per the germline V gene, CDR1 is SGDLS and CDR2 is YYNGEE. With 4 bases removed from V and 0 bases from J, the gap between germline ends came to 7 bases. The CDR3 spells CASSPPANTGELFF. Written as DNA, the CDR3 is TGTGCCAGCAGCCCCCCAGCGAACACCGGGGAGCTGTTTTTT.

CDR3 sequence: CASSAQGAPREKLFF. The CDR3 DNA reads TGTGCCAGCAGTGCACAGGGGGCCCCTAGGGAAAAACTGTTTTTT. The chain carries TRBV28 and TRBJ1-4; 9 bases line up with TRBD1. This CDR3 is built from 15 residues. CDR1 and CDR2 (germline): MDHEN, SYDVKM. V was pared by 5 bases and J by 8 bases, with 9 bases of the junction left unmatched.

The chain couples TRBV6-1 to TRBJ2-2; 8 positions match TRBD1. This CDR3 has 15 residues. The germline CDR1 and CDR2 sequences are MNHNS and SASEGT. Trimming cost V 4 bases and J 4 bases; bases outside gene matches: 5. CDR3 bases: TGTGCCAGCAGTGCGGGACAGGCGGGCACCGGGGAGCTGTTTTTT. Protein: CASSAGQAGTGELFF.

V and J are TRBV5-1 and TRBJ2-7, with TRBD2 identical over 12 bases. Germline lookup yields CDR1 SGHRS and CDR2 YFSETQ. The ends lost 4 bases at V and 7 bases at J; junction bases unmatched: 9. This CDR3 contains 15 residues. CDR3 residues: CASSPPSGGAEEQYF. CDR3 bases: TGCGCCAGCAGCCCACCTAGCGGGGGGGCGGAAGAGCAGTACTTC.

The chain combines TRBV10-3 with TRBJ1-5; possible D gene TRBD1, 6 bases. CDR3 length equals 12 residues. The V gene's germline CDR1 is ENHRY and CDR2 SYGVKD. Trimming removed 3 bases from V and 10 bases from J, with 10 bases in between. The DNA for the CDR3 is TGTGCCATCAGTGAAGGGGGGGGCCCCCAGCATTTT. Its translation is CAISEGGGPQHF.

This sequence joins TRBV7-2 and TRBJ2-5; 8 bases are a match to TRBD2. V lost 5 bases, J lost 2 bases, and 10 bases stayed unmatched. Germline V gene sequence: CDR1 SGHTA, CDR2 FQGNSA. There are 16 residues in the CDR3. The CDR3 spells CASSPPQRGLQETQYF. The CDR3 bases are TGTGCCAGCAGCCCACCACAGCGGGGGTTACAAGAGACCCAGTACTTC.

The chain joins TRBV6-5 to TRBJ2-7; the match to TRBD1 covers 8 bases. CDR1 is MNHEY and CDR2 is SVGAGI in the germline V gene. The CDR3 is made up of 15 amino acids. Trimming cost V 4 bases and J 0 bases; bases outside gene matches: 5. The CDR3, as DNA: TGTGCCAGCAGTTCCGCGGGACAGGTCTCCTACGAGCAGTACTTC. It translates to CASSSAGQVSYEQYF.

This sequence joins TRBV11-2 and TRBJ1-4, with 10 positions matching TRBD1. Germline assignment: CDR1 SGHAT and CDR2 FQNNGV. The V and J ends lost 1 base and 7 bases, in that order; junction bases with no gene match: 6. The CDR3 spans 16 residues. The CDR3 DNA follows: TGTGCCAGCAGCTTAGCCGCGACAGGGGGCTCTGAAAAACTGTTTTTT. Translating it yields CASSLAATGGSEKLFF.

This clone was seen a single time. V usage is TRBV11-3 and J usage is TRBJ2-5; D might be TRBD1 (5 bases). Germline V lookup: CDR1 SGHNT, CDR2 YENEEA. The ends were cut back, 3 bases at V and 2 bases at J, with 10 bases in the middle. The CDR3 has 14 amino acids. Here the CDR3 reads CASSFNRNQETQYF. The CDR3 DNA follows: TGTGCCAGCAGCTTCAACAGGAATCAAGAGACCCAGTACTTC.

This clone has a single count. The rearrangement uses TRBV5-4 and TRBJ1-1; 12 positions agree with TRBD1. CDR1 and CDR2 from the germline V gene are SGHNT and YYREEE (reference sequence). The CDR3 covers 14 residues. The V segment lost 4 bases and the J segment 5 bases; nucleotides outside the gene matches: 3. CDR3 sequence: CASSRDRGRTEAFF. CDR3 DNA: TGTGCCAGCAGCAGGGACAGGGGGCGAACTGAAGCTTTCTTT.

The V and J genes are TRBV10-3 and TRBJ1-5, with TRBD1 identical over 9 bases. Trimming cost V 0 bases and J 5 bases; bases outside gene matches: 5. From germline, CDR1 is ENHRY and CDR2 SYGVKD. This CDR3 comprises 16 residues. CDR3 residues: CAISESTGGRDQPQHF. In nucleotides, the CDR3 is TGTGCCATCAGTGAGTCGACAGGGGGTAGGGATCAGCCCCAGCATTTT.

In this sample, this clone turned up a few times. The V gene is TRBV2, the J gene TRBJ1-2; weak D call: TRBD1 (5 bases). Per the germline V gene, CDR1 is SNHLY and CDR2 is FYNNEI. V lost 3 bases, J lost 4 bases, and 9 bases lay in between. This CDR3 spans 13 amino acids. CDR3 bases: TGTGCCAGCAGTGATACAGGCGCCTATGGCTACACCTTC. It encodes CASSDTGAYGYTF.

The rearrangement links TRBV27 to TRBJ1-4; D is perhaps TRBD1 (5 bases). The ends were cut back, 3 bases at V and 11 bases at J, with 13 bases in the middle. The germline gives CDR1 MNHEY, CDR2 SMNVEV (reference sequence). The CDR3 length is 13 residues. The CDR3 region has the DNA TGTGCCAGCAGTTTGGTAGCGGGGGGGAAACTGTTTTTT. Its protein is CASSLVAGGKLFF. The whole variable domain, filled in from reference TRBV27 and TRBJ1-4, reads EAQVTQNPRYLITVTGKKLTVTCSQNMNHEYMSWYRQDPGLGLRQIYYSMNVEVTDKGDVPEGYKVSRKEKRNFPLILESPSPNQTSLYFCASSLVAGGKLFFGSGTQLSVL.

The V gene is TRBV7-9, the J gene TRBJ1-2, with TRBD1 as a possible D gene (6 bases). The germline V gene encodes CDR1 SEHNR and CDR2 FQNEAQ (reference sequence). The germline V and J ends were trimmed by 5 bases and 2 bases, with 15 bases remaining between them. This CDR3 comprises 15 residues. The CDR3 DNA reads as TGTGCCAGCAGCACGGAGACAGGAGGGAACTATGGCTACACCTTC. Amino acids: CASSTETGGNYGYTF.

About this clone: This CDR3 is also generated by other DNA sequences in the sample. The CDR3 reads CASSQQGGETQYF. In DNA form, the CDR3 reads TGCGCCAGCAGCCAACAGGGGGGGGAGACCCAGTACTTC. J is TRBJ2-5 and V is TRBV4-3; D may match TRBD1 or TRBD2 (7 bases each). Per germline, CDR1 LGHNA and CDR2 YSLEER. The CDR3 is 13 residues long. Trimming took off 2 bases at V and 5 bases at J, with 9 bases between the two ends.

The V gene is TRBV2, the J gene TRBJ2-1; no clear D gene. The germline V and J ends were trimmed by 7 bases and 7 bases, with 8 bases remaining between them. CDR1 and CDR2 from the germline V gene are SNHLY and FYNNEI. The CDR3 totals 11 residues. Here the CDR3 reads CASNTLNEQFF. CDR3 in DNA: TGTGCCAGCAACACCTTGAATGAGCAGTTCTTC.

The rearrangement joins TRBV4-1 to TRBJ1-5; D is ambiguous. The CDR3 runs 16 residues. V lost 0 bases to trimming and J lost 0 bases, with 9 bases between them. Germline V lookup: CDR1 MGHRA, CDR2 YSYEKL. The CDR3 region is CASSQDRPYSNQPQHF. In nucleotides, the CDR3 is TGCGCCAGCAGCCAAGATCGACCTTATAGCAATCAGCCCCAGCATTTT.

The chain has TRBV5-8 and TRBJ1-3; D is undetermined. CDR3 length: 15 residues. In germline, CDR1 is SGHTS, CDR2 YDEGEE. V was shortened by 1 base and J by 4 bases, with 12 bases between the two germline ends. CDR3 DNA sequence: TGTGCCAGCAGCTTGTTCCCTGAGCCCGGAAACACCATATATTTT. Its protein is CASSLFPEPGNTIYF.

The chain joins TRBV6-5 to TRBJ1-6, with D hard to call. Germline loops: CDR1 MNHEY, CDR2 SVGAGI. V was shortened by 6 bases and J by 5 bases, with 14 bases between the two germline ends. This CDR3 spans 15 amino acids. The CDR3, as DNA: TGTGCCAGCAGCAGGACCAAATTTGATAATTCACCCCTCCACTTT. This translates into CASSRTKFDNSPLHF.

The chain joins TRBV6-5 to TRBJ1-1; 10 bases align to TRBD1. V lost 4 bases, J lost 0 bases, and 5 bases stayed unmatched. The CDR3 consists of 16 residues. Per the germline V gene, CDR1 is MNHEY and CDR2 is SVGAGI. The CDR3 DNA reads as TGTGCCAGCAGTTCCACCGGGACAGGGGTGAACACTGAAGCTTTCTTT. Its protein product is CASSSTGTGVNTEAFF.

This clone turned up a few times. This chain joins TRBV10-2 and TRBJ2-1, with 13 bases that match TRBD2. Unmatched junction bases numbered 7, after V lost 0 bases and J lost 2 bases. Germline V lookup: CDR1 WSHSY, CDR2 SAAADI. The CDR3 runs 19 residues. CDR3 DNA sequence: TGCGCCAGCAGTGAGTCTGGACTAGCGGGGGTCCCCACCTACAATGAGCAGTTCTTC. This gives the protein CASSESGLAGVPTYNEQFF.

The genes are TRBV6-9 and TRBJ2-1, with no clear D. The germline CDR1 and CDR2 sequences are MNHGY and SVAAGI. The CDR3 consists of 15 residues. Trimming removed 5 bases from V and 3 bases from J, with 14 bases in between. The CDR3 nucleotides are TGTGCCAGCAGTCCCCCTCCGGGCGTCTACAATGAGCAGTTCTTC. It is translated as CASSPPPGVYNEQFF.

The chain recombines TRBV28 with TRBJ1-5; 10 nucleotides line up with TRBD1. This CDR3 is 15 amino acids long. J lost 7 bases, V lost 7 bases, and 10 bases had no gene match. The germline V gene encodes CDR1 MDHEN and CDR2 SYDVKM. The CDR3 spells CASTLPGQGRQPQHF. The CDR3 DNA sequence: TGTGCCAGCACCCTACCGGGACAGGGGCGCCAGCCCCAGCATTTT. The full variable domain, with the rest looked up from reference TRBV28 and TRBJ1-5, is DVKVTQSSRYLVKRTGEKVFLECVQDMDHENMFWYRQDPGLGLRLIYFSYDVKMKEKGDIPEGYSVSREKKERFSLILESASTNQTSMYLCASTLPGQGRQPQHFGDGTRLSIL.

The chain links TRBV11-2 to TRBJ1-1, with 9 bases aligning to TRBD1. The trim removed 4 bases at V and 2 bases at J, leaving 2 bases unmatched. The CDR3 sequence is 14 residues long. The germline V gene encodes CDR1 SGHAT and CDR2 FQNNGV. For the CDR3, the DNA is TGTGCCAGCAGCTGGACAGGGGCCAACACTGAAGCTTTCTTT. Protein sequence: CASSWTGANTEAFF.

The gene calls are TRBV18 and TRBJ1-4; 7 bases align to TRBD1. This CDR3 is 16 amino acids long. Germline CDR1 is KGHSH and CDR2 is LQKENI. Losses at the gene ends were 1 base for V and 8 bases for J; bases not matched to a gene: 10. The CDR3 loop reads CASSPQTGLGIEKLFF. In DNA form, the CDR3 reads TGTGCCAGCTCACCACAGACAGGGTTGGGAATCGAAAAACTGTTTTTT.

The rearrangement joins TRBV5-4 to TRBJ1-6; 9 nucleotides line up with TRBD1. Trimming took 4 bases from V and 14 from J; bases not matched to a gene: 7. The V gene's germline CDR1 is SGHNT and CDR2 YYREEE (reference sequence). This CDR3 contains 13 residues. The DNA of the CDR3 is TGTGCCAGCAGCGACTGGACAGGGGAGGCCCTCCACTTT. It translates to CASSDWTGEALHF.

V gene TRBV7-9 combines with J gene TRBJ1-6; D remains ambiguous. This CDR3 contains 10 residues. V was cut by 0 bases and J by 16 bases, with 4 bases left in between. Germline assignment: CDR1 SEHNR and CDR2 FQNEAQ (reference sequence). CDR3 amino acids: CASSLAGLHF. The CDR3 DNA follows: TGTGCCAGCAGCTTAGCGGGACTCCACTTT.

The chain has TRBV18 and TRBJ2-2; 9 bases map to TRBD2. With 0 bases clipped from V and 6 bases from J, the junction kept 8 bases outside the gene matches. The germline CDR1 and CDR2 sequences are KGHSH and LQKENI. CDR3 length: 17 residues. The CDR3 spells CASSPPSLAGISGELFF. In DNA form, the CDR3 reads TGTGCCAGCTCACCACCTTCGCTAGCGGGAATCTCCGGGGAGCTGTTTTTT.